The 10 T cell receptor beta chains given below trace back to one sample, sequenced in a study of radiation and T cells in renal cell carcinoma. Method: immunoSEQ multiplex PCR; TCRdb's copy keeps in-frame clones and lacks some. The table lists tens of thousands of clones, less than 85% of them singletons. Time point reported: blood 2 weeks post-SBRT. Treatment here: 15 Gy SBRT to primary tumor, nephrectomy 4 weeks later. Sequencing was performed on blood, taken from a patient whose treatment included radiotherapy and nephrectomy. The receptors stem from a woman in her 70s with renal cell carcinoma.

The chain links TRBV7-9 to TRBJ1-4, with TRBD1 matching 12 bases. This CDR3 spans 15 amino acids. Looked up from germline, CDR1 is SEHNR and CDR2 is FQNEAQ (reference sequence). CDR3 in amino acids: CAAGTGGQGNEKLFF. In DNA form, the CDR3 reads TGTGCTGCCGGGACAGGGGGCCAGGGTAATGAAAAACTGTTTTTT.

The chain has TRBV5-5 and TRBJ1-5; 9 positions agree with TRBD1. CDR3 size: 19 residues. V gave up 3 bases and J gave up 0 bases; unmatched junction bases: 13. From germline, CDR1 is SGHKS and CDR2 YYEKEE (reference sequence). CDR3 nucleotides: TGTGCCAGCAGCTCCACGACCGGGACAGGGATTTATAGCAATCAGCCCCAGCATTTT. Its translation: CASSSTTGTGIYSNQPQHF.

The CDR3 region has the DNA TGCAGTGCCCATTCGGATGAGCAGTTCTTC. Protein product: CSAHSDEQFF. The gene calls are TRBV20-1 and TRBJ2-1, with D unclear. The V end lost 6 bases, the J end lost 8 bases, and 8 bases lay between the germline ends. This CDR3 region has 10 residues. Per the germline V gene, CDR1 is DFQATT and CDR2 is SNEGSKA (reference sequence).

This chain links TRBV15 with TRBJ1-5, with a weak D call TRBD1 (6 bases). V was clipped by 3 bases and J by 7 bases, with 10 bases between them. Germline V gene lookup returns CDR1 LNHNV and CDR2 YYDKDF (reference sequence). The CDR3 is made up of 13 amino acids. DNA for the CDR3: TGTGCCACCAGCAGCAGGGGTTTCCAGCCCCAGCATTTT. Translation gives CATSSRGFQPQHF.

The V gene is TRBV19, the J gene TRBJ1-2, with D possibly being TRBD1 (5 bases). The V gene's germline CDR1 is LNHDA and CDR2 SQIVND (reference sequence). V was pared by 7 bases and J by 3 bases, with 18 bases between. The CDR3 contains 15 residues. The CDR3: CASTMGTSADYGYTF. For the CDR3, the DNA is TGTGCCAGTACCATGGGGACCTCAGCGGACTATGGCTACACCTTC. The whole variable domain, remainder taken from reference TRBV19 and TRBJ1-2, is DGGITQSPKYLFRKEGQNVTLSCEQNLNHDAMYWYRQDPGQGLRLIYYSQIVNDFQKGDIAEGYSVSREKKESFPLTVTSAQKNPTAFYLCASTMGTSADYGYTFGSGTRLTVV.

The V and J genes are TRBV10-1 and TRBJ2-3, with D perhaps TRBD1 or TRBD2 (5 bases each). CDR3 length: 16 amino acids. Trimming cost V 6 bases and J 2 bases, with 18 bases left between them. Germline values: CDR1 WNHNN, CDR2 SYGVQD (reference sequence). The CDR3 coding sequence is TGCGCCAGCAGCCCTTTTGGGGGAGAGGACACAGATACGCAGTATTTT. Its translation: CASSPFGGEDTDTQYF.

This chain joins TRBV10-3 and TRBJ2-3, with 14 bases aligning to TRBD2. V was clipped by 7 bases and J by 1 base; unmatched bases: 7. From germline, CDR1 is ENHRY and CDR2 SYGVKD. This CDR3 is 17 amino acids long. CDR3 nucleotides: TGTGCCATCAACGGACTAGCGGGAGGAGGAGGCACAGATACGCAGTATTTT. Translated, it gives CAINGLAGGGGTDTQYF.

This chain connects TRBV25-1 to TRBJ2-2, with unresolved D. V lost 3 bases and J lost 6, with 5 bases in between. CDR1 and CDR2 (germline): MGHDK, SYGVNS. CDR3 length: 12 residues. The CDR3 protein is CASSDPPGELFF. The CDR3 DNA reads TGTGCCAGCAGTGACCCTCCCGGGGAGCTGTTTTTT.

The J gene is TRBJ2-7, the V gene TRBV6-5, with 7 positions matching TRBD1. Trimming cost V 6 bases and J 10 bases; bases outside gene matches: 12. The CDR3 length is 13 residues. Germline V CDR1 and CDR2: MNHEY, SVGAGI. DNA of the CDR3: TGTGCCAGCAGCTGGAGAACTCAGGGGGAACAGTACTTC. Amino acids: CASSWRTQGEQYF.

The chain uses TRBV6-4 and TRBJ2-1, with TRBD1 as a possible D gene (5 bases). The V gene's germline CDR1 is MRHNA and CDR2 SNTAGT. The CDR3 contains 15 residues. Trimming took off 0 bases at V and 5 bases at J, with 11 bases between the two ends. CDR3 DNA sequence: TGTGCCAGCAGTGACTCTCAGGGATTCCACAATGAGCAGTTCTTC. Its translation is CASSDSQGFHNEQFF.